This T cell receptor (beta chain) stems from a study of cytomegalovirus exposure and HLA in healthy donors. CDR3 length equals 16 residues. Unmatched junction bases numbered 15, after V lost 6 bases and J lost 6 bases. The table came from immunoSEQ multiplex PCR; TCRdb's copy has only in-frame clones and leaves some out. Found here are around 150,000 clones, over 85% of them singletons; the top ten hold around 3.8%. Sequences were obtained from PBMCs. The TCR originated in a man younger than 35 in good health and CMV-seropositive. The chain couples TRBV23-1 to TRBJ2-7, with 9 bases matching TRBD1. TRBV23-1 is treated as an ORF (open reading frame) with a function not yet certain. The CDR3 region is CASSYPTWTGVSEQYF. The CDR3 coding sequence is TGCGCCAGCAGCTACCCCACCTGGACAGGGGTATCCGAGCAGTACTTC.